One sample yielded the 23 T cell receptor beta chains listed below, sequenced in a study of T cell responses to AZD1222 COVID-19 vaccine (dated by TCRdb to about 2021). The time point label on this specimen signifies: about 28 days (+/-7) after the second vaccine dose. The library was prepared using the immunoSEQ multiplex PCR assay. The clones in this table, taken by TCRdb from immuneACCESS, are in-frame only. Not every clone is retained; where verified, under half of the shortfall comes from an unresolved V gene, and the cause of the rest is unknown. This sample is represented by some 120,000 clones; around 83% of them were singletons. The leading ten clones occupy 3.5% to 5% of the sample. Source: peripheral blood, taken 28 days after the second AZD1222 dose. Receptor source: an adult who received the AZD1222 COVID-19 vaccine.

The chain is built from TRBV28 and TRBJ2-5; 8 bases are a match to TRBD2. The V gene end was trimmed by 6 bases and the J gene end by 2 bases; junction bases not matched to a gene: 11. The CDR3 sequence is 16 residues long. CDR1 MDHEN and CDR2 SYDVKM come from the germline V gene. The CDR3 here is CASSSPSGGLQETQYF. CDR3 in DNA: TGTGCCAGCAGCTCCCCCAGCGGGGGCCTACAAGAGACCCAGTACTTC.

The rearrangement joins TRBV6-2 or TRBV6-3 to TRBJ2-5, with 11 bases fitting TRBD2. The CDR3 covers 15 residues. The V and J ends lost 6 bases and 4 bases, in that order; junction bases with no gene match: 7. Germline CDR1 reads MNHEY; CDR2 reads SVGEGT. The CDR3 DNA reads as TGTGCCAGCAGCCAACTAGCGGGGGCGGTAGAGACCCAGTACTTC. It encodes CASSQLAGAVETQYF.

The rearrangement uses TRBV3-1 (or the pseudogene TRBV3-2) and TRBJ2-1; D unclear. V was cut by 3 bases and J by 8 bases, with 5 bases left in between. The CDR3 length is 11 residues. The germline gives CDR1 LGHDT, CDR2 YNNKEL (reference sequence). CDR3 coding DNA: TGTGCCAGCAGCCAGGGTCATGAGCAGTTCTTC. Its protein is CASSQGHEQFF.

This clone was picked up a small number of times. The chain joins TRBV12-3 or TRBV12-4 to TRBJ1-2; D is uncertain. CDR3 length equals 13 residues. The germline V and J ends were trimmed by 6 bases and 6 bases, with 14 bases remaining between them. The CDR3 sequence is CASRLGRYNGYTF. For the CDR3, the DNA is TGTGCCAGCAGGCTTGGGAGGTATAATGGCTACACCTTC.

The chain employs TRBV30 and TRBJ2-5, with unresolved D. V shed 5 bases and J shed 5 bases, with 12 bases lying between them. The CDR3 length is 12 residues. CDR1 GTSNPN and CDR2 SVGIG come from the germline V gene (reference sequence). CDR3 protein: CAWGPKPETQYF. Here the CDR3 DNA reads TGTGCCTGGGGTCCCAAGCCGGAGACCCAGTACTTC.

The rearrangement links TRBV7-2 to TRBJ2-1; 7 bases are shared with TRBD1. Germline assignment: CDR1 SGHTA and CDR2 FQGNSA. The junction had 6 bases not matched to a gene; V was cut back by 6 bases and J by 1 base. This CDR3 region has 15 residues. CDR3 sequence (DNA): TGTGCCAGCAGATCAGGGGGATTGTCCTACAATGAGCAGTTCTTC. Translating it yields CASRSGGLSYNEQFF.

This CDR3 is CASNYQATYNEQFF. In nucleotides, the CDR3 is TGTGCCAGCAACTACCAAGCGACCTACAATGAGCAGTTCTTC. The J gene is TRBJ2-1, the V gene TRBV21-1; TRBD2 is the table's D call, not checked against the DNA. TRBV21-1 is annotated as a pseudogene. The CDR3 is made up of 14 amino acids.

The V gene is TRBV5-6, the J gene TRBJ1-2, with 7 bases identical to TRBD1. V dropped 0 bases and J dropped 4; count of bases not matched to a gene: 3. The CDR3 totals 14 residues. The germline V gene encodes CDR1 SGHDT and CDR2 YYEEEE. The CDR3 reads CASSLGQGPYGYTF. The CDR3 nucleotides are TGTGCCAGCAGCTTGGGACAGGGCCCCTATGGCTACACCTTC.

This sequence joins TRBV30 and TRBJ2-5; D may be TRBD2 (5 bases). The CDR3 is 14 residues long. V was clipped by 4 bases and J by 5 bases, with 17 bases between them. Germline V gene data show CDR1 as GTSNPN and CDR2 as SVGIG (reference sequence). DNA of the CDR3: TGTGCCTGGACGACGGGGTACCCCGCGGAGACCCAGTACTTC. It codes for CAWTTGYPAETQYF.

This clone was counted a few times. The V gene is TRBV27, the J gene TRBJ2-7; 10 bases are shared with TRBD2. V was pared by 6 bases and J by 1 base, with 6 bases of the junction left unmatched. CDR3 size: 15 residues. The germline V gene has CDR1 MNHEY and CDR2 SMNVEV (reference sequence). The CDR3 DNA reads TGTGCCAGCAGCTACACTAGCGGGACGTCCTACGAGCAGTACTTC. Translating gives CASSYTSGTSYEQYF.

The V gene is TRBV7-2, the J gene TRBJ2-5, with a tentative D call TRBD1 (6 bases). V was shortened by 1 base and J by 3 bases, with 9 bases between the two germline ends. The CDR3 totals 14 residues. Germline loops: CDR1 SGHTA, CDR2 FQGNSA. The CDR3 region has the DNA TGTGCCAGCAGCTTAGTTGGGACAAAAGAGACCCAGTACTTC. Encoded protein: CASSLVGTKETQYF.

This clone was detected only a few times. The chain carries TRBV7-8 and TRBJ2-7, with no clear D. The germline V gene encodes CDR1 SGHVS and CDR2 FQNEAQ. The CDR3 spans 15 residues. Trimming left V 4 bases short and J 0 bases short, with 13 bases between. For the CDR3, the DNA is TGTGCCAGCAGCTCCCTTTGGCTGAGCTCCTACGAGCAGTACTTC. It translates to CASSSLWLSSYEQYF.

The chain is built from TRBV5-8 and TRBJ1-5; D not certain. The CDR3 runs 13 residues. With 4 bases removed from V and 3 bases from J, the gap between germline ends came to 8 bases. Germline CDR1 reads SGHTS; CDR2 reads YDEGEE. As DNA, the CDR3 is TGTGCCAGCAGCACCGGCCTCAATCAGCCCCAGCATTTT. Protein: CASSTGLNQPQHF. Variable domain in full (rest from reference TRBV5-8 and TRBJ1-5): EAGVTQSPTHLIKTRGQQATLRCSPISGHTSVYWYQQALGLGLQFLLWYDEGEERNRGNFPPRFSGRQFPNYSSELNVNALELEDSALYLCASSTGLNQPQHFGDGTRLSIL.

In this sample, this clone turned up a few times. The V and J genes are TRBV4-1 and TRBJ1-1; maybe TRBD1 (5 bases). Looked up from germline, CDR1 is MGHRA and CDR2 is YSYEKL. The CDR3 is 14 residues long. With 4 bases removed from V and 2 bases from J, the gap between germline ends came to 11 bases. The DNA of the CDR3 is TGCGCCAGCAGCCCCAGGGAGACCAACACTGAAGCTTTCTTT. This sequence encodes CASSPRETNTEAFF.

The gene calls are TRBV6-5 and TRBJ1-1; D is uncertain. Trimming cost V 6 bases and J 2 bases, with 16 bases left between them. This CDR3 spans 15 amino acids. Germline V gene data show CDR1 as MNHEY and CDR2 as SVGAGI. The CDR3 DNA follows: TGTGCCAGCAGCCCCCAGGTGGGCGGAAACACTGAAGCTTTCTTT. This encodes CASSPQVGGNTEAFF.

The chain combines TRBV10-2 with TRBJ2-5, with TRBD1 matching over 7 bases. The V gene end was trimmed by 4 bases and the J gene end by 0 bases; junction bases not matched to a gene: 8. This CDR3 is built from 16 residues. Germline CDR1 reads WSHSY; CDR2 reads SAAADI. In DNA, the CDR3 is TGCGCCAGCAGTGCAGTAAGGGGGCCTTACCAAGAGACCCAGTACTTC. Amino acids: CASSAVRGPYQETQYF.

This sequence joins TRBV7-8 and TRBJ1-6; 9 bases map to TRBD1. V shed 5 bases, J shed 8 bases, and the junction held 7 bases outside the gene matches. Looked up from germline, CDR1 is SGHVS and CDR2 is FQNEAQ. The CDR3 totals 15 residues. The DNA for the CDR3 is TGTGCCAGCAGCCAAACAGGGGGCGCGGATTCACCCCTCCACTTT. Protein: CASSQTGGADSPLHF.

The genes are TRBV3-1 (or the pseudogene TRBV3-2) and TRBJ2-3, with D possibly being TRBD2 (6 bases). Germline V gene sequence: CDR1 LGHDT, CDR2 YNNKEL (reference sequence). V was trimmed by 5 bases and J by 1 base, leaving 16 bases between them. CDR3 length: 16 amino acids. The CDR3 region has the DNA TGTGCCAGCAGCACTCGGACGCCGGGAGGCACAGATACGCAGTATTTT. Protein product: CASSTRTPGGTDTQYF.

V and J are TRBV28 and TRBJ2-2; 9 bases align to TRBD2. V lost 6 bases, J lost 2 bases, and 4 bases stayed unmatched. Germline V lookup: CDR1 MDHEN, CDR2 SYDVKM. This CDR3 has 15 amino acids. CDR3 protein: CASRGGGANTGELFF. In nucleotides, the CDR3 is TGTGCCAGCAGAGGCGGGGGGGCCAACACCGGGGAGCTGTTTTTT.

The V and J genes are TRBV4-3 and TRBJ2-1; D possibly corresponds to TRBD1 (6 bases). The CDR3 is 15 amino acids. Trimming removed 0 bases from V and 9 bases from J, with 15 bases in between. CDR1 is LGHNA, CDR2 YSLEER, per germline. CDR3 nucleotides: TGCGCCAGCAGCCAAGATGTACAGGGTTCAGGTGAGCAGTTCTTC. Amino acids: CASSQDVQGSGEQFF.

The chain combines TRBV13 with TRBJ1-1, with D unresolved. Trimming took 2 bases from V and 2 from J, leaving 12 bases between them. CDR1 PRHDT and CDR2 FYEKMQ come from the germline V gene (reference sequence). CDR3 size: 15 residues. The CDR3 DNA follows: TGTGCCAGCAGCTTACCCCCTCCTGAAAACACTGAAGCTTTCTTT. Its protein is CASSLPPPENTEAFF.

The rearrangement joins TRBV28 to TRBJ2-1; D remains ambiguous. V lost 7 bases and J lost 9, with 16 bases in between. Germline CDR1 reads MDHEN; CDR2 reads SYDVKM. The CDR3 extends over 13 amino acids. The CDR3 spells CASTGRTWGEQFF. The CDR3 DNA follows: TGTGCCAGCACCGGACGGACCTGGGGTGAGCAGTTCTTC.

The V and J genes are TRBV18 and TRBJ1-4; 9 bases align to TRBD1. CDR3 length: 14 amino acids. In germline, CDR1 is KGHSH, CDR2 LQKENI. The V gene end was trimmed by 4 bases and the J gene end by 8 bases; junction bases not matched to a gene: 5. The CDR3 loop is CASSLGQGDEKLFF. In nucleotides, the CDR3 is TGTGCCAGCTCACTGGGACAGGGAGACGAAAAACTGTTTTTT.